Following are 2 T cell receptor beta chains from one sample sequenced in a study of blood T cell repertoires in COVID-19 (dated by TCRdb to between 2020 and 2021). Libraries came from the immunoSEQ multiplex PCR assay. TCRdb holds this immuneACCESS table with in-frame rearrangements only. Some clones are missing; in checked studies, unresolved V genes explain under half, and the rest has no known cause. The sample table records 150,000 to 200,000 clones; about 88% of these occur just once. The ten biggest clones cover less than 1.5% of the sample. The sample was PBMCs or T cells enriched from blood (not recorded which). The source of these receptors is a human donor with acute COVID-19. The donor label of this sample is uncertain.

The genes are TRBV9 and TRBJ1-6; 7 bases map to TRBD1. The V gene's germline CDR1 is SGDLS and CDR2 YYNGEE. The CDR3 loop spans 15 amino acids. V shed 4 bases and J 7 bases; nucleotides not matched to a gene: 8. CDR3 sequence reads: CASSRDSAKNSPLHF. The CDR3 nucleotides read TGTGCCAGCAGCCGGGACAGCGCCAAGAATTCACCCCTCCACTTT.

V gene TRBV3-1 (or the pseudogene TRBV3-2) combines with J gene TRBJ2-2, with 7 bases aligning to TRBD1. The CDR3 loop spans 15 amino acids. Germline trimming cut 6 bases from V and 6 bases from J; bases unmatched to any gene: 10. Germline V gene lookup returns CDR1 LGHDT and CDR2 YNNKEL (reference sequence). The CDR3 DNA follows: TGTGCCAGCAGGGATACAGGGGAGACGGCCGGGGAGCTGTTTTTT. It encodes CASRDTGETAGELFF.